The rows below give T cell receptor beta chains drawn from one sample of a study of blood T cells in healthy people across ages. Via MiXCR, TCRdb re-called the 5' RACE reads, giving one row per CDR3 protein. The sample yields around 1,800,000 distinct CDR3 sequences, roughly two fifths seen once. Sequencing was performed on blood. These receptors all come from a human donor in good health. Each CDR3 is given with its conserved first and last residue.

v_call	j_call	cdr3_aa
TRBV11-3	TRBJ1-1	CASSPTGKVNTEAFF
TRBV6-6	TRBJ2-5	CASREEGRGETQYF
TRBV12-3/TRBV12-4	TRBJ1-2	CASSLGRPFGYTF
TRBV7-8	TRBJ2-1	CASSLERSEQFF
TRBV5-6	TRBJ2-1	CASSTGGTYDEQFF
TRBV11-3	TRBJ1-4	CATSDRTNEKLFF
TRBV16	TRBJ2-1	CASSPVRASSYNEQFF
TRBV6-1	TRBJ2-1	CAGSEMRLRDEQFF
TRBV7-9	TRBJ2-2	CASEYTGELFF
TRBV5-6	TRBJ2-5	CASSLSDRAGETQYF
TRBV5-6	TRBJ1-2	CASSRDGLNYGYTF
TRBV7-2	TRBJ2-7	CASSDTWTVSYEQYF
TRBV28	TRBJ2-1	CASSSPYSGLYNEQFF
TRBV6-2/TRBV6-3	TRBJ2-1	CASSKTTGLGAHEQFF
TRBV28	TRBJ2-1	CASSLFQGRGASYNEQFF
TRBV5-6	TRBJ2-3	CASSPGDYSTDTQYF
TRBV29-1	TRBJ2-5	CSVESRIRFETQYF
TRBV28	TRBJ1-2	CASSAPSGQGRYGYTF
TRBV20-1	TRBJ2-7	CSARLDGLAGPGEQYF
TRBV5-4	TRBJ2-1	CASSLYFGGNNEQFF
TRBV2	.	CASRHDTGFTYEQYF
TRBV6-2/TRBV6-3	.	CASSYWAGADHEQYF
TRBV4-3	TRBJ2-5	CASSQDSVGETQYF
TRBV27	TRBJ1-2	CASKAGQGAGYTF
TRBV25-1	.	CASRGFGYEQYF
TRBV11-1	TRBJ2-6	CPSSPRASVGDTRFVLTF
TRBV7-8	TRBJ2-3	CASSSRESTDTQYF
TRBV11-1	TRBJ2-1	CASSLLQGGSDEQFF
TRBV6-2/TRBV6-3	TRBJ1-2	CASSDLRDYGYTF